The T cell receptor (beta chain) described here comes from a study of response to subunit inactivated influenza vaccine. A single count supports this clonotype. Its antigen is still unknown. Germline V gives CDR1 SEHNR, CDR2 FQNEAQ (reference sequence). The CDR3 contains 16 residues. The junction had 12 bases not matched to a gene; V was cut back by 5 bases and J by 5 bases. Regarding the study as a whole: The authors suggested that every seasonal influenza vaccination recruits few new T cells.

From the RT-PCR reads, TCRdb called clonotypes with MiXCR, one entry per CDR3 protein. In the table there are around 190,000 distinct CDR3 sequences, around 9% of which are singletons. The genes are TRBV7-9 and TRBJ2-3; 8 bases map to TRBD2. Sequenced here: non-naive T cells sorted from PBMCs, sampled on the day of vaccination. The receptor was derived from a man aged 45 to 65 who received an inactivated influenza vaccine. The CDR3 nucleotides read TGTGCCAGCAGCCCCCTCCGCGGGGGGACGGGAGATACGCAGTATTTT. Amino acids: CASSPLRGGTGDTQYF.